These T cell receptor beta chains were read from a single sample in a study of cytomegalovirus exposure and HLA in healthy donors. The data were produced by immunoSEQ multiplex PCR, yet TCRdb's version contains in-frame clones alone and is incomplete. The sample gives about 170,000 clones, approximately 79% of which show up once; 2.3% is in the top ten. Sequencing was performed on PBMCs. The origin of the receptors is a male donor in good health and CMV-seronegative. Each CDR3 is given with its conserved first and last residue.

v_call cdr3_aa
TRBV6-1 CASSPEFNSPLHF
TRBV30 CALTRDRVLRGYGYTF
TRBV19 CASSAQGDRTNSPLHF
TRBV2 CASSRTLSNQPQHF
TRBV2 CASSRQGNTEAFF
TRBV10-2 CASSGRTGQADTQYF
TRBV28 CASSLYSGGAFHEQYF
TRBV27 CASSSYLAGANVLTF
TRBV6-5 CASSYSRLAQETQYF
TRBV14 CASSQVEGLAGGPGQFF
TRBV15 CATSRSRGSYGYTF
TRBV2 CASRGLAGTDTQYF
TRBV19 CASGQGTGDNQPQHF
TRBV2 CASRRTPEGTDTQYF
TRBV7-9 CASSLEGQGDYGYTF
TRBV5-6 CASSLAVAGPNTQYF
TRBV7-2 CASSLSGPGAEAFF
TRBV13 CASSIRKGGLNTEAFF
TRBV4-3 CASSQDRAGGRSPLHF
TRBV11-2 CASSYPGGRASPLHF
TRBV5-1 CASTNTGELFF
TRBV30 CAWASPRTGLYEKLFF
TRBV7-8 CASSLRGGLAGELFF
TRBV5-1 CASSLAIGRTEAFF
TRBV10-2 CASSEVGGNTIYF
TRBV25-1 CASSEGDRGGDLETQYF